This T cell receptor (beta chain) was captured by sequencing in a study of CD8 T cells in Susac syndrome. Study-wide findings and caveats: The study acknowledged a relatively small number of individuals in its TCR sequencing and HLA analysis.

Trimming took off 1 base at V and 0 bases at J, with 8 bases between the two ends. The CDR3 is 15 amino acids. Germline V gives CDR1 SGHTA, CDR2 FQGNSA. When the RNA was reverse transcribed, random hexamers were used with an input of 0.5 to 1 ug. Amplification of TCR beta CDR3 across 54 Vbeta and 13 Jbeta was performed with immunoSEQ multiplex PCR. TCRdb re-analysed the immunoSEQ multiplex PCR reads in MiXCR, keeping a single row per CDR3 protein. The profile shows approximately 170,000 distinct CDR3 sequences, 92% of them singletons. This clonotype was picked up a small number of times. Its specificity is not known. The study used healthy donors as controls matched for age and sex. Both CD4+ and CD8+ T cells were negatively isolated, and TEMRA cells underwent FACS enrichment.

V usage is TRBV7-2 and J usage is TRBJ2-3; the D is unclear. Sequencing was performed on CD4+ T cells from PBMCs. The sequence was obtained from a human donor in good health. CDR3 residues: CASSLGPPSTDTQYF. CDR3 in DNA: TGTGCCAGCAGCTTAGGCCCCCCAAGCACAGATACGCAGTATTTT.